Each of the 14 T cell receptor beta chains below was sequenced from the same sample in a study of T cells in Graves' hyperthyroidism and ophthalmopathy. Researchers amplified the TCR beta CDR3 regions from RNA transcripts. First-round RT-PCR with HTBI primers amplified the TCR CDR3 region. Using its own MiXCR run on the multiplex PCR reads, TCRdb lists one record per CDR3 protein. The sample lists 700,000 or so distinct CDR3 sequences; around 15% were seen once. Sequencing was carried out using blood. The receptors originated from a woman between 50 and 59 years old with Graves' ophthalmopathy.

The chain employs TRBV29-1 and TRBJ2-1, with D maybe TRBD2 (6 bases). Trimming stripped 7 bases from V and 3 bases from J, with 13 bases between. The germline V gene encodes CDR1 SQVTM and CDR2 ANQGSEA. This CDR3 region has 13 residues. The CDR3 DNA reads as TGCAGCGCCCATGGAGGGATCTACAATGAGCAGTTCTTC. This encodes CSAHGGIYNEQFF.

This clonotype occurred many times. As DNA, the CDR3 is TGTGCCAGCAGCCAAGAAGGCCTGGGACACTACGAGCAGTACTTC. Protein product: CASSQEGLGHYEQYF. The rearrangement links TRBV3-1 to TRBJ2-7, with D maybe TRBD1 (6 bases). The CDR3 extends over 15 amino acids. Germline lookup yields CDR1 LGHDT and CDR2 YNNKEL (reference sequence). V dropped 0 bases and J dropped 3 bases, with 12 bases sitting between them.

This clonotype was detected many times. The junction departs from the called germline gene at one end, perhaps through a read error. This sequence joins TRBV20-1 and TRBJ2-1; no firm D call. The CDR3 has 15 amino acids. The V gene's germline CDR1 is DFQATT and CDR2 SNEGSKA (reference sequence). For the CDR3, the DNA is TGCAGTGCTAGTGTTTTACGGCCCTCCGACAATGAGCAGTTCTTC. Protein sequence: CSASVLRPSDNEQFF.

V and J are TRBV7-2 and TRBJ2-7; D is undetermined. V lost 1 base and J 6 bases, leaving 10 bases between the germline ends. The CDR3 sequence is 13 residues long. Germline lookup yields CDR1 SGHTA and CDR2 FQGNSA. The CDR3: CASSLGVGIEQYF. In DNA form, the CDR3 reads TGTGCCAGCAGCTTAGGGGTAGGGATCGAGCAGTACTTC.

A note on this clonotype: A much more abundant neighbour one base away suggests this may be a read error. The J gene is TRBJ2-1, the V gene TRBV9; a weak D match, TRBD2 (6 bases). Germline V gives CDR1 SGDLS, CDR2 YYNGEE. CDR3 length: 15 residues. The CDR3: CASSVGTGEYNEQLF. The CDR3 DNA reads as TGTGCCAGCAGCGTAGGAACGGGAGAGTACAATGAGCAGCTCTTC.

The V gene is TRBV2, the J gene TRBJ2-5; 7 bases fit TRBD1. The V and J ends lost 4 bases and 2 bases, in that order; junction bases with no gene match: 22. CDR3 length equals 20 residues. Germline V CDR1 and CDR2: SNHLY, FYNNEI. The CDR3 region is CASSAARHLGTGTAQETQYF. The CDR3 nucleotides are TGTGCCAGCAGTGCGGCGAGACACCTGGGAACCGGGACAGCACAAGAGACCCAGTACTTC.

This clonotype was recorded many times. The rearrangement joins TRBV20-1 to TRBJ2-7, with D possibly TRBD2 on 6 matching bases. CDR3 length equals 14 residues. Germline V gene data show CDR1 as DFQATT and CDR2 as SNEGSKA (reference sequence). V lost 1 base to trimming and J lost 5 bases, with 15 bases between them. The CDR3 bases are TGCAGTGCTAGAGCCGGTCTAGCGCATCACGAGCAGTACTTC. As protein: CSARAGLAHHEQYF.

There are many counts of this clonotype. The chain links TRBV3-1 to TRBJ2-7, with D unresolved. V lost 4 bases, J lost 2 bases, and 9 bases lay in between. This CDR3 comprises 13 residues. The germline V gene encodes CDR1 LGHDT and CDR2 YNNKEL (reference sequence). The CDR3 loop is CASSPQVAYEQYF. CDR3 nucleotides: TGTGCCAGCAGCCCGCAGGTGGCCTACGAGCAGTACTTC.

There are a few counts of this clonotype. The gene calls are TRBV14 and TRBJ2-7, with a weak D call TRBD2 (6 bases). This CDR3 has 13 residues. Germline V lookup: CDR1 SGHDN, CDR2 FVKESK. V dropped 1 base and J dropped 4 bases, with 8 bases sitting between them. In DNA, the CDR3 is TGTGCCAGCAGCCAAGGGGGGGTTTACGAGCAGTACTTC. Its protein product is CASSQGGVYEQYF.

This clonotype was seen at least ten times. The chain employs TRBV4-1 and TRBJ1-5, with D perhaps matching TRBD1 (5 bases). CDR1 and CDR2 from the germline V gene are MGHRA and YSYEKL. The CDR3 is made up of 14 amino acids. With 1 base removed from V and 9 bases from J, the gap between germline ends came to 13 bases. CDR3 protein: CASSQAGPLGPQHF. DNA for the CDR3: TGCGCCAGCAGCCAAGCGGGACCCTTGGGGCCCCAGCATTTT.

The V gene is TRBV20-1, the J gene TRBJ2-3, with 12 positions matching TRBD2. CDR3 length equals 17 residues. The J segment lost 5 bases and the V segment lost 1 base, leaving 10 bases of the junction unmatched. CDR1 is DFQATT, CDR2 SNEGSKA, per germline (reference sequence). The CDR3 sequence: CSARGPSGRAEKDTQYF. CDR3 bases: TGCAGTGCTAGAGGCCCTAGCGGGAGGGCCGAGAAAGATACGCAGTATTTT.

The chain links TRBV12-3 or TRBV12-4 to TRBJ2-5; 13 bases match TRBD2. The V and J ends lost 5 bases and 4 bases, in that order; junction bases with no gene match: 10. There are 17 residues in the CDR3. The CDR3 loop is CASSPGLAGEFAETQYF. CDR3 DNA sequence: TGTGCCAGCAGTCCCGGACTAGCGGGAGAATTTGCAGAGACCCAGTACTTC.

This clonotype was seen ten or more times. The gene calls are TRBV20-1 and TRBJ1-4; D call uncertain. With 0 bases removed from V and 8 bases from J, the gap between germline ends came to 7 bases. CDR1 and CDR2 (germline): DFQATT, SNEGSKA (reference sequence). The CDR3 is 12 residues long. CDR3 in DNA: TGCAGTGCTAGAGATCGGTCCGAAAAACTGTTTTTT. Translation gives CSARDRSEKLFF.

This clonotype came up a few times. This chain links TRBV19 with TRBJ2-1; tentatively, D is TRBD2 (6 bases). V lost 6 bases and J lost 9, with 15 bases in between. CDR1 is LNHDA, CDR2 SQIVND, per germline (reference sequence). The CDR3 has 13 residues. CDR3 coding DNA: TGTGCCAGTAGCGGGTCTAGCGTCGGTGAGCAGTTCTTC. It translates to CASSGSSVGEQFF. The whole variable domain, remainder taken from reference TRBV19 and TRBJ2-1, is DGGITQSPKYLFRKEGQNVTLSCEQNLNHDAMYWYRQDPGQGLRLIYYSQIVNDFQKGDIAEGYSVSREKKESFPLTVTSAQKNPTAFYLCASSGSSVGEQFFGPGTRLTVL.